This TCR beta chain originates from a study of blood T cell repertoires in COVID-19. The assay was immunoSEQ multiplex PCR, and TCRdb's table has in-frame clones only and misses some. The table lists around 120,000 clones, 78% of them singletons, with about 2.3% in the top ten. The source of this sequence is a man in his 70s with acute or convalescent COVID-19. Sequenced material: peripheral blood.

DNA for the CDR3: TGTGCCAGCAGCACCCCCCAAGGACAGCCATTTCAGCCCCAGCATTTT. Protein sequence: CASSTPQGQPFQPQHF. J is TRBJ1-5 and V is TRBV16; D might be TRBD1 (6 bases). Trimming took 5 bases from V and 6 from J, leaving 20 bases between them. CDR1 is KGHSY, CDR2 FQNENV, per germline. This CDR3 has 16 residues.